These 24 T cell receptor beta chains share one sample of origin, sequenced in a study of CD8 T cells in ankylosing spondylitis. Study outcomes and limitations: The study identified a TCR beta motif of eight highly homologous variants that appeared characteristic of ankylosing spondylitis blood.

The antigens these receptors bind are not known. TCRdb independently ran MiXCR on the 5' RACE reads; one entry per CDR3 protein. The sample has under 850,000 distinct CDR3 sequences, under 20% seen once. Material: blood, either unsorted or a sorted T cell fraction (not recorded which). All receptors derive from a male donor with ankylosing spondylitis.

This clonotype came up a few times. This rearrangement joins TRBV4-1 to TRBJ1-2; possible D gene TRBD1, 5 bases. V shed 4 bases and J shed 2 bases, with 14 bases lying between them. Germline V gene sequence: CDR1 MGHRA, CDR2 YSYEKL. This CDR3 contains 15 residues. Here the CDR3 DNA reads TGCGCCAGCAGCCTCTTACTAGAGGGGAACTATGGCTACACCTTC. Amino acids: CASSLLLEGNYGYTF.

This clonotype occurred a few times. The chain couples TRBV27 to TRBJ2-5; 7 nucleotides match TRBD1. This CDR3 spans 15 amino acids. Germline lookup yields CDR1 MNHEY and CDR2 SMNVEV (reference sequence). The J segment lost 1 base and the V segment lost 3 bases, leaving 5 bases of the junction unmatched. In DNA, the CDR3 is TGTGCCAGCAGTTTGACAGGGTTTCGCCAAGAGACCCAGTACTTC. Translated, it gives CASSLTGFRQETQYF.

CDR3 sequence (DNA): TGTGCCAGCAGTAAAAAGGCCATCCAAGAGACCCAGTACTTC. Translated: CASSKKAIQETQYF. V gene TRBV28 combines with J gene TRBJ2-5; D ambiguous. The CDR3 sequence is 14 residues long. Germline V gene sequence: CDR1 MDHEN, CDR2 SYDVKM. The V and J ends lost 5 bases and 1 base respectively, with 11 bases between them.

The rearrangement links TRBV20-1 to TRBJ1-5; D perhaps matches TRBD1 (5 bases). The CDR3 consists of 12 residues. Looked up from germline, CDR1 is DFQATT and CDR2 is SNEGSKA (reference sequence). With 4 bases removed from V and 3 bases from J, the gap between germline ends came to 7 bases. CDR3 in amino acids: CSATTVNQPQHF. The CDR3 DNA reads as TGCAGTGCTACGACAGTCAATCAGCCCCAGCATTTT.

This clonotype was seen a few times. The chain employs TRBV29-1 and TRBJ2-1; TRBD1 agrees at 9 bases. The germline V gene has CDR1 SQVTM and CDR2 ANQGSEA. This CDR3 has 15 residues. V dropped 4 bases and J dropped 5; count of bases not matched to a gene: 9. The CDR3 DNA sequence: TGCAGCGTTGGAGGTGGGGACAGGGCCCACAATGAGCAGTTCTTC. Translated: CSVGGGDRAHNEQFF.

This clonotype was observed at least ten times. The genes are TRBV5-6 and TRBJ1-1; D is possibly TRBD1 (5 bases). From germline, CDR1 is SGHDT and CDR2 YYEEEE. The V gene lost 5 bases and the J gene lost 5 bases, with 13 bases spanning the gap. This CDR3 region has 13 residues. The CDR3 bases are TGTGCCAGCAGGCAAAACGGGGGAACTGAAGCTTTCTTT. The encoded protein is CASRQNGGTEAFF.

The chain recombines TRBV10-3 with TRBJ2-7; D perhaps matches TRBD1 (6 bases). This CDR3 contains 14 residues. Germline V lookup: CDR1 ENHRY, CDR2 SYGVKD. Trimming removed 5 bases from V and 4 bases from J, with 15 bases in between. CDR3 region: CAISTGHGPYEQYF. For the CDR3, the DNA is TGTGCCATCAGTACAGGGCACGGGCCTTACGAGCAGTACTTC.

A few counts support this clonotype. The chain joins TRBV28 to TRBJ2-1, with TRBD1 matching 8 bases. CDR1 and CDR2 (germline): MDHEN, SYDVKM. V lost 4 bases, J lost 0 bases, and 5 bases stayed unmatched. This CDR3 spans 16 amino acids. For the CDR3, the DNA is TGTGCCAGCAGTTCGACCGGGACAGGCTCCTACAATGAGCAGTTCTTC. Encoded protein: CASSSTGTGSYNEQFF.

The chain joins TRBV5-5 to TRBJ2-3; 9 bases are a match to TRBD2. The V gene end was trimmed by 3 bases and the J gene end by 6 bases; junction bases not matched to a gene: 5. The CDR3 loop spans 14 amino acids. Germline V gene sequence: CDR1 SGHKS, CDR2 YYEKEE (reference sequence). CDR3 loop: CASSSSGARDTQYF. The CDR3 region has the DNA TGTGCCAGCAGCTCTAGCGGGGCCCGGGATACGCAGTATTTT.

The gene calls are TRBV12-5 and TRBJ1-1; no clear D. CDR1 LGHNT and CDR2 FRNRAP come from the germline V gene. This CDR3 is built from 12 residues. Trimming left V 7 bases short and J 4 bases short, with 10 bases between. The CDR3 protein is CASESLGTEAFF. CDR3 DNA sequence: TGTGCTAGTGAATCCCTGGGCACTGAAGCTTTCTTT.

The chain uses TRBV7-9 and TRBJ1-6, with D tentatively TRBD1 (6 bases). CDR3 size: 16 residues. Germline V gene sequence: CDR1 SEHNR, CDR2 FQNEAQ (reference sequence). V was shortened by 5 bases and J by 3 bases, with 14 bases between the two germline ends. CDR3 nucleotides: TGTGCCAGCAGCACGGGCCGGGACATCTATAATTCACCCCTCCACTTT. It specifies CASSTGRDIYNSPLHF.

Details on this clonotype: A much larger clone is a single base away; this may be a read error. The V gene is TRBV7-2, the J gene TRBJ2-1; no clear D. The V and J ends lost 0 bases and 2 bases respectively, with 5 bases between them. CDR3 length: 14 residues. Germline V CDR1 and CDR2: SGHTA, FQGNSA. The CDR3 loop is CASSLARTYNEQFF. CDR3 nucleotides: TGTGCCAGCAGCTTAGCGCGGACCTACAATGAGCAGTTCTTC.

The rearrangement joins TRBV6-4 to TRBJ2-3; 8 bases align to TRBD2. J was trimmed by 3 bases and V by 4 bases; bases with no gene match: 6. There are 15 residues in the CDR3. The germline V gene encodes CDR1 MRHNA and CDR2 SNTAGT. CDR3 DNA sequence: TGTGCCAGCAGTGTAGCGGGGATGAGTACAGATACGCAGTATTTT. Protein: CASSVAGMSTDTQYF.

This chain connects TRBV20-1 to TRBJ2-7, with D possibly being TRBD1 or TRBD2 (6 bases each). This CDR3 spans 11 amino acids. With 7 bases removed from V and 4 bases from J, the gap between germline ends came to 11 bases. Germline-derived CDR1 and CDR2 are DFQATT and SNEGSKA (reference sequence). The CDR3 loop is CSVRGVYEQYF. The CDR3 DNA follows: TGCAGTGTTAGGGGGGTTTACGAGCAGTACTTC.

This clonotype was seen at least ten times. The chain has TRBV12-3 or TRBV12-4 and TRBJ2-1; D perhaps matches TRBD2 (6 bases). The CDR3 loop spans 13 amino acids. Trimming removed 6 bases at V and 3 bases at J, with 9 bases between. Written as DNA, the CDR3 is TGTGCCAGCAGCCCCGGGAGCTACAATGAGCAGTTCTTC. This encodes CASSPGSYNEQFF.

This clonotype was counted only a few times. The rearrangement joins TRBV7-9 to TRBJ2-2, with D possibly called TRBD1 or TRBD2 (5 bases each). V gave up 5 bases and J gave up 1 base, with 14 bases separating them. The CDR3 sequence is 16 residues long. CDR1 is SEHNR and CDR2 is FQNEAQ in the germline V gene (reference sequence). DNA of the CDR3: TGTGCCAGCAGCCGGGGCGGGCGGCAGAACACCGGGGAGCTGTTTTTT. It translates to CASSRGGRQNTGELFF.

The J gene is TRBJ2-5, the V gene TRBV2; the D gene is possibly TRBD2 (6 bases). V was cut by 7 bases and J by 0 bases, with 18 bases left in between. The CDR3 contains 16 residues. CDR1 is SNHLY, CDR2 FYNNEI, per germline. The CDR3 protein is CASKRSPSAYQETQYF. Here the CDR3 DNA reads TGTGCCAGCAAGAGGTCGCCTAGCGCGTACCAAGAGACCCAGTACTTC.

J is TRBJ2-1 and V is TRBV18; D gene ambiguous. Trimming removed 3 bases at V and 3 bases at J, with 9 bases between. CDR1 is KGHSH and CDR2 is LQKENI in the germline V gene. CDR3 length equals 14 residues. In DNA form, the CDR3 reads TGTGCCAGCTCACCGGCACGAAGCTACAATGAGCAGTTCTTC. Translated, it gives CASSPARSYNEQFF. Full variable domain (outside the CDR3, taken from reference TRBV18 and TRBJ2-1): NAGVMQNPRHLVRRRGQEARLRCSPMKGHSHVYWYRQLPEEGLKFMVYLQKENIIDESGMPKERFSAEFPKEGPSILRIQQVVRGDSAAYFCASSPARSYNEQFFGPGTRLTVL.

This clonotype was picked up a small number of times. This chain uses TRBV28 with TRBJ2-1; 10 bases are shared with TRBD1. Germline V CDR1 and CDR2: MDHEN, SYDVKM. After removal of 3 bases from V and 2 bases from J, the junction contained 4 bases not matched to a gene. The CDR3 loop spans 16 amino acids. Written as DNA, the CDR3 is TGTGCCAGCAGTTTCGGGGGACAGGGGACCTACAATGAGCAGTTCTTC. Its protein is CASSFGGQGTYNEQFF.

This clonotype was seen a few times. The chain has TRBV6-5 and TRBJ2-7; TRBD1 agrees at 7 bases. V lost 0 bases and J lost 2; bases outside the gene matches: 4. This CDR3 is 15 amino acids long. Germline CDR1 and CDR2: MNHEY and SVGAGI. The CDR3 reads CASSYSTGKTYEQYF. Here the CDR3 DNA reads TGTGCCAGCAGTTACTCGACAGGGAAGACCTACGAGCAGTACTTC.

This clonotype turned up a few times. The chain carries TRBV5-4 and TRBJ1-6; TRBD1 matches 8 bases. J lost 7 bases, V lost 0 bases, and 3 bases had no gene match. Per germline, CDR1 SGHNT and CDR2 YYREEE (reference sequence). The CDR3 length is 15 residues. Written as DNA, the CDR3 is TGTGCCAGCAGCTTGGGGGACAGGTCAAATTCACCCCTCCACTTT. It translates to CASSLGDRSNSPLHF.

This rearrangement joins TRBV7-3 to TRBJ1-2, with TRBD1 as a possible D gene (5 bases). With 5 bases removed from V and 7 bases from J, the gap between germline ends came to 11 bases. Germline V gene sequence: CDR1 SGHTA, CDR2 FQGTGA. The CDR3 length is 12 residues. CDR3 bases: TGTGCCAGCAGCACCGGGACGGGTGGCTACACCTTC. It specifies CASSTGTGGYTF.

J is TRBJ2-1 and V is TRBV24-1; 9 nucleotides line up with TRBD1. CDR3 length: 17 amino acids. Germline V gene data show CDR1 as KGHDR and CDR2 as SFDVKD. With V trimmed by 5 bases and J by 3 bases, 10 bases remained unmatched. The DNA for the CDR3 is TGTGCCACCAGTGGCGCCGGGACAGGGTCCCTCTACAATGAGCAGTTCTTC. This gives the protein CATSGAGTGSLYNEQFF.

This sequence joins TRBV5-6 and TRBJ2-1; D tentatively reads TRBD1 or TRBD2 (5 bases each). The germline gives CDR1 SGHDT, CDR2 YYEEEE. There are 15 residues in the CDR3. V dropped 0 bases and J dropped 6 bases, with 13 bases sitting between them. The DNA for the CDR3 is TGTGCCAGCAGCTTGGCGGGGCGCCCGTCCAATGAGCAGTTCTTC. Translating it yields CASSLAGRPSNEQFF.